This record looks at one TCR beta chain sequence and its context. This sample stems from a study of blood T cell repertoires in COVID-19. The assay was immunoSEQ multiplex PCR, and TCRdb's table has in-frame clones only and misses some. Counted here are roughly 120,000 clones, 70% to 85% occurring once; the ten biggest clones make up roughly 2.7%. The receptor comes from a man in his fifties with acute or convalescent COVID-19. Material: peripheral blood.

CDR3 nucleotides: TGTGCCAGCAGCTTAGGGACTAGCGGGGGGAGGAATGAGCAGTTCTTC. Residues: CASSLGTSGGRNEQFF. The chain employs TRBV7-9 and TRBJ2-1, with 14 bases identical to TRBD2. J was trimmed by 7 bases and V by 1 base; bases with no gene match: 3. CDR3 length: 16 residues. Germline CDR1 reads SEHNR; CDR2 reads FQNEAQ (reference sequence).